The source of this T cell receptor (beta chain) is a study of early T cells in non-severe SARS-CoV-2 infection. This clonotype was recorded at least ten times. The junction had 22 bases not matched to a gene; V was cut back by 1 base and J by 4 bases. CDR1 and CDR2 from the germline V gene are SEHNR and FQNEAQ (reference sequence). CDR3 length: 21 residues. Individual cDNA molecules received unique molecular identifiers. Via MiXCR, TCRdb re-called the 5' RACE reads, giving one row per CDR3 protein. The data show about 92,000 distinct CDR3 sequences, 14% seen once. Sequenced: whole blood. This sequence joins TRBV7-9 and TRBJ2-1; 7 bases agree with TRBD1. The TCR was taken from an adult who was a healthcare worker with PCR-confirmed SARS-CoV-2 infection or an uninfected control (not recorded which). The CDR3 sequence: CASSLGRQGVWVATLYNEQFF. DNA for the CDR3: TGTGCCAGCAGCTTAGGTCGACAGGGTGTGTGGGTGGCAACCCTATACAATGAGCAGTTCTTC.